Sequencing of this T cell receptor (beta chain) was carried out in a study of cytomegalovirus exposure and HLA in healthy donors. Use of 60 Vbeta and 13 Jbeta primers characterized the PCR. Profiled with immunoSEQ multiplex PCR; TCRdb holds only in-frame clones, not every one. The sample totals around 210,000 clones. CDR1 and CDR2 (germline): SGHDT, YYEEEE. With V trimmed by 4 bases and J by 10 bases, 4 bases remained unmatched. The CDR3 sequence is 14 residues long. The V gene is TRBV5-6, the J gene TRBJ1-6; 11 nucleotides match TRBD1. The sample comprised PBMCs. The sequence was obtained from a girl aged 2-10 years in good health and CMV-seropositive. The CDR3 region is CASSPDRGLSPLHF. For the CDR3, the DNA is TGTGCCAGCAGCCCGGACAGGGGGCTCTCACCCCTCCACTTT. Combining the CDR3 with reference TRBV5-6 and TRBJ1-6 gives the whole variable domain DAGVTQSPTHLIKTRGQQVTLRCSPKSGHDTVSWYQQALGQGPQFIFQYYEEEERQRGNFPDRFSGHQFPNYSSELNVNALLLGDSALYLCASSPDRGLSPLHFGNGTRLTVT.